The 18 T cell receptor beta chains reported below all come from one sample, sequenced in a study of immune heterogeneity within non-small cell lung tumors. Bulk tumor genomic DNA, approximately 570 ng per sample, was the template. Several far-apart biopsies were taken per primary tumor during surgery. The cohort was untreated, with newly diagnosed non-small cell lung cancer undergoing curative surgery. The TCR beta CDR3 region was amplified by multiplex PCR employing 32 V and 13 J primers. Via MiXCR, TCRdb re-called the multiplex PCR reads, giving one row per CDR3 protein. The table lists 10,000 to 15,000 distinct CDR3 sequences, about 23% of them singletons, with 10% to 15% in the top ten. Specimen: lung tumor tissue. The receptor set was obtained from a man aged 50-60 years with non-small cell lung cancer.

As for this clonotype: A much larger clone sits a single nucleotide away, making a read error possible. The chain couples TRBV11-2 to TRBJ2-5; no definite D call. The CDR3 spans 13 residues. V was shortened by 3 bases and J by 5 bases, with 10 bases between the two germline ends. From germline, CDR1 is SGHAT and CDR2 FQNNGV. This CDR3 is CASSFVGLETQYF. The CDR3, as DNA: TGTGCCAGCAGCTTTGTGGGCCTGGAGACCCAGTACTTC.

This clonotype ranks as medium-sized. The chain carries TRBV28 and TRBJ1-1, with D possibly TRBD1 on 6 matching bases. This CDR3 has 13 residues. In germline, CDR1 is MDHEN, CDR2 SYDVKM. V was trimmed by 3 bases and J by 4 bases, leaving 9 bases between them. CDR3 region: CASSLAGATEAFF. In nucleotides, the CDR3 is TGTGCCAGCAGTTTGGCAGGGGCCACTGAAGCTTTCTTT.

In its sample, this clonotype ranks as medium-sized. The chain has TRBV20-1 and TRBJ2-3; 8 bases are shared with TRBD2. V dropped 3 bases and J dropped 3; count of bases not matched to a gene: 5. The CDR3 sequence is 14 residues long. The V gene's germline CDR1 is DFQATT and CDR2 SNEGSKA (reference sequence). This chain's CDR3 is CSASDSGITDTQYF. CDR3 bases: TGCAGTGCTAGCGATAGCGGGATAACAGATACGCAGTATTTT.

In its sample, this clonotype was seen many times. The genes are TRBV20-1 and TRBJ2-7, with D hard to call. CDR3 length: 13 residues. CDR1 and CDR2 (germline): DFQATT, SNEGSKA (reference sequence). V was cut by 4 bases and J by 3 bases, with 13 bases left in between. The CDR3 protein is CSAKGDFLYEQYF. CDR3 bases: TGCAGTGCTAAGGGTGACTTCCTCTACGAGCAGTACTTC.

This clonotype has a handful of counts. The gene calls are TRBV20-1 and TRBJ2-2; 8 bases agree with TRBD2. Trimming cost V 0 bases and J 5 bases; bases outside gene matches: 14. In germline, CDR1 is DFQATT, CDR2 SNEGSKA (reference sequence). The CDR3 sequence is 18 residues long. CDR3 in amino acids: CSARDMPTGLAGTGELFF. The CDR3 coding sequence is TGCAGTGCTAGAGATATGCCAACTGGACTAGCAGGAACCGGGGAGCTGTTTTTT.

To note about this clonotype: Since a much larger clone is just one base distant, this may be a read error. The J gene is TRBJ2-2, the V gene TRBV19, with no clear D. From germline, CDR1 is LNHDA and CDR2 SQIVND (reference sequence). Trimming pared 8 bases from V and 1 base from J, leaving 11 bases between. This CDR3 has 14 amino acids. In DNA form, the CDR3 reads TGTGCCAGTTTTGCACGGGTGAACACCGGGGAGCTGTTTTTT. Translated: CASFARVNTGELFF. The full variable domain, its missing parts supplied by reference TRBV19 and TRBJ2-2, is DGGITQSPKYLFRKEGQNVTLSCEQNLNHDAMYWYRQDPGQGLRLIYYSQIVNDFQKGDIAEGYSVSREKKESFPLTVTSAQKNPTAFYLCASFARVNTGELFFGEGSRLTVL.

As concerns this clonotype: A much larger clone differs by one base, so this may be a read error. This rearrangement joins TRBV19 to TRBJ1-6; 9 nucleotides match TRBD1. The CDR3 totals 15 residues. CDR1 is LNHDA and CDR2 is SQIVND in the germline V gene (reference sequence). V lost 1 base and J lost 11; bases outside the gene matches: 6. CDR3 coding DNA: TGTGCCAGTAGTATAGGTACGGGACAGGGTGCACCCCTCCACTTT. Its protein is CASSIGTGQGAPLHF.

In this sample, this clonotype turned up many times. The chain joins TRBV20-1 to TRBJ1-2; the match to TRBD1 covers 10 bases. The length of the CDR3 is 16 residues. From germline, CDR1 is DFQATT and CDR2 SNEGSKA (reference sequence). The J segment lost 8 bases and the V segment lost 0 bases, leaving 12 bases of the junction unmatched. The CDR3 DNA sequence: TGCAGTGCTAGAGAAGGGTCCGACAGGGGGCGAGGAGGCTACACCTTC. Translating gives CSAREGSDRGRGGYTF.

By its share, this clonotype is medium-sized. The chain joins TRBV2 to TRBJ2-3, with TRBD2 as a possible D gene (5 bases). The V end was cut by 4 bases, the J end by 0 bases, with 14 bases between. CDR1 is SNHLY, CDR2 FYNNEI, per germline. CDR3 size: 16 residues. This CDR3 reads CASSVMDLISTDTQYF. Here the CDR3 DNA reads TGTGCCAGCAGTGTAATGGACTTGATTAGCACAGATACGCAGTATTTT.

This clonotype ranks as medium-sized. This chain joins TRBV30 and TRBJ2-7; D unclear. This CDR3 comprises 12 residues. Germline CDR1 is GTSNPN and CDR2 is SVGIG (reference sequence). V was trimmed by 3 bases and J by 3 bases, leaving 9 bases between them. This CDR3 is CAWSLLHYEQYF. The DNA of the CDR3 is TGTGCCTGGAGCCTACTGCACTACGAGCAGTACTTC.

This clonotype showed up just once. Possible read error: a much larger clone is one base away. V is TRBV12-3 or TRBV12-4 and J is TRBJ2-1, with TRBD1 matching 9 bases. This CDR3 is built from 16 residues. J gave up 0 bases and V 7 bases, and 7 bases lay outside the gene matches. The DNA for the CDR3 is TGTGCCAGCAAACCGGGGACAGGGCGCTCCTACAATGAGCAGTTCTTC. Translation: CASKPGTGRSYNEQFF.

Only a few counts were recorded for this clonotype. This chain links TRBV18 with TRBJ2-3; D not certain. This CDR3 has 14 residues. Germline loops: CDR1 KGHSH, CDR2 LQKENI. Trimming took off 1 base at V and 2 bases at J, with 7 bases between the two ends. As DNA, the CDR3 is TGTGCCAGCTCACCACAAAGGAACACAGATACGCAGTATTTT. Amino acids: CASSPQRNTDTQYF.

This clonotype has at least ten counts. The rearrangement joins TRBV12-3 or TRBV12-4 to TRBJ2-1, with TRBD2 matching over 11 bases. CDR3 length equals 16 residues. J was trimmed by 4 bases and V by 5 bases; bases with no gene match: 7. Here the CDR3 reads CASSPDLAGGYNEQFF. For the CDR3, the DNA is TGTGCCAGCAGTCCAGATCTAGCGGGGGGTTACAATGAGCAGTTCTTC.

The chain uses TRBV6-1 and TRBJ2-3; 7 nucleotides line up with TRBD1. The CDR3 loop spans 14 amino acids. The V segment lost 7 bases and the J segment 1 base; nucleotides outside the gene matches: 5. Germline CDR1 reads MNHNS; CDR2 reads SASEGT. CDR3 region: CASIRDSGTDTQYF. The CDR3 DNA follows: TGTGCCAGCATTCGGGACAGTGGCACAGATACGCAGTATTTT.

V is TRBV7-9 and J is TRBJ2-2, with 8 bases aligning to TRBD2. From germline, CDR1 is SEHNR and CDR2 FQNEAQ (reference sequence). V trimming: 3 bases; J trimming: 3 bases; junction bases outside the gene matches: 6. The CDR3 is made up of 16 amino acids. CDR3: CASSFGGARDTGELFF. Here the CDR3 DNA reads TGTGCCAGCAGCTTCGGGGGGGCGCGGGACACCGGGGAGCTGTTTTTT.

This clonotype was detected ten times or more. The chain carries TRBV7-2 and TRBJ2-1; 8 bases line up with TRBD2. Germline lookup yields CDR1 SGHTA and CDR2 FQGNSA. Trimming cost V 0 bases and J 3 bases; bases outside gene matches: 10. The CDR3 has 18 amino acids. CDR3 protein: CASSLAGTLRGDYNEQFF. CDR3 sequence (DNA): TGTGCCAGCAGCTTAGCAGGGACGTTGCGGGGGGACTACAATGAGCAGTTCTTC.

The sample holds many counts of this clonotype. The gene calls are TRBV6-6 and TRBJ1-2; tentative D call: TRBD1 (5 bases). This CDR3 spans 14 amino acids. Germline V lookup: CDR1 MNHNY, CDR2 SVGAGI (reference sequence). V was clipped by 2 bases and J by 6 bases, with 13 bases between them. CDR3 coding DNA: TGTGCCAGCAGTTACGAGACAGTTCCTCATGGCTACACCTTC. The encoded protein is CASSYETVPHGYTF.

The chain has TRBV7-2 and TRBJ2-1, with D unresolved. The CDR3 is 14 amino acids. V lost 3 bases and J 10 bases, leaving 16 bases between the germline ends. Germline V gene sequence: CDR1 SGHTA, CDR2 FQGNSA. CDR3 amino acids: CASSFNPVSDEQFF. CDR3 nucleotide sequence: TGTGCCAGCAGCTTCAACCCCGTCAGTGACGAGCAGTTCTTC.